A selection of T cell receptor beta chains follows, all from one sample in a study of post-analysis software for immune sequencing data. MiXCR, run by TCRdb on the PCR reads, gives a single entry per CDR3 protein. The sample lists roughly 870,000 distinct CDR3 sequences, approximately 53% occurring once. The material sequenced was blood. These receptors originate from a girl aged 5-17 years with multiple sclerosis. Each CDR3 is given with its conserved first and last residue. A D gene is named only where the DNA matches it firmly. Size tells how often a clone was seen (once, few, many) or the class of an expanded clone, and some rows leave it out.

J: TRBJ2-3
V: TRBV29-1
size: NA
D: NA
CDR3: CSVVLAVTQYF
DNA: TGCAGCGTTGTTCTAGCAGTTACGCAGTATTTT

J: TRBJ1-2
V: TRBV9
size: once
D: NA
CDR3: CASSVGLPGGYTF
DNA: TGTGCCAGCAGCGTAGGCCTCCCAGGTGGCTACACCTTC

J: TRBJ2-4
V: TRBV20-1
size: NA
D: TRBD2
CDR3: CSARVASGGTKNVQYF
DNA: TGCAGTGCTAGAGTGGCTAGCGGGGGGACCAAAAACGTTCAGTACTTC

J: TRBJ2-4
V: TRBV27
size: NA
D: NA
CDR3: CASSPGRPGNIQYF
DNA: TGTGCCAGCAGTCCCGGACGGCCAGGGAACATTCAGTACTTC

J: TRBJ2-1
V: TRBV20-1
size: NA
D: TRBD2
CDR3: CSAVSLRGGHTEQFF
DNA: TGCAGTGCTGTCTCGCTGCGGGGGGGCCATACTGAGCAGTTCTTC

J: TRBJ2-1
V: TRBV4-1
size: NA
D: NA
CDR3: CASSQPRGGRYNEQFF
DNA: TGCGCCAGTAGCCAGCCGAGGGGTGGCCGGTACAATGAGCAGTTCTTC

J: TRBJ2-3
V: TRBV6-6
size: NA
D: NA
CDR3: CASSSPLGSITDTQYF
DNA: TGTGCCAGCAGTTCGCCGTTGGGCTCTATCACAGATACGCAGTATTTT

J: TRBJ1-4
V: TRBV29-1
size: NA
D: TRBD1
CDR3: CSVGTAKNEKLFF
DNA: TGCAGCGTCGGGACAGCTAAAAATGAAAAACTGTTTTTT

J: TRBJ1-2
V: TRBV7-9
size: NA
D: NA
CDR3: CASSVTGTPEGYTF
DNA: TGTGCCAGCAGCGTTACCGGGACCCCGGAAGGCTACACCTTC

J: TRBJ2-7
V: TRBV7-2
size: NA
D: TRBD2
CDR3: CAGREGLLAGAYEQYF
DNA: TGTGCCGGCAGGGAGGGACTACTAGCGGGAGCCTACGAGCAGTACTTC

J: TRBJ1-6
V: TRBV7-6
size: NA
D: TRBD1
CDR3: CASSLKGQGGSPLHF
DNA: TGTGCCAGCAGCTTAAAGGGGCAGGGGGGTTCACCCCTCCACTTT

J: TRBJ2-5
V: TRBV3-1
size: NA
D: TRBD1
CDR3: CASSQGTDRDQETQYF
DNA: TGTGCCAGCAGCCAAGGGACTGACAGGGACCAAGAGACCCAGTACTTC

J: TRBJ2-7
V: TRBV29-1
size: NA
D: TRBD1
CDR3: CSVAGPGQGVQYF
DNA: TGCAGCGTTGCGGGCCCGGGACAGGGTGTGCAGTACTTC

J: TRBJ2-7
V: TRBV5-1
size: few
D: TRBD1
CDR3: CASSLEWTGSYEQYF
DNA: TGCGCCAGCAGTTTGGAGTGGACAGGGTCCTACGAGCAGTACTTC

J: TRBJ2-3
V: TRBV6-5
size: few
D: TRBD1
CDR3: CASSLDRGLVTDTQYF
DNA: TGTGCCAGCAGTTTAGACAGGGGGCTTGTCACAGATACGCAGTATTTT

J: TRBJ2-7
V: TRBV4-1
size: few
D: NA
CDR3: CASSQERQGSYEQYF
DNA: TGCGCCAGCAGCCAAGAGAGGCAGGGATCCTACGAGCAGTACTTC

J: TRBJ2-1
V: TRBV7-2
size: few
D: TRBD2
CDR3: CASSYTGTRLNEQFF
DNA: TGTGCCAGCAGCTATACCGGGACTAGGCTTAATGAGCAGTTCTTC

J: TRBJ1-2
V: TRBV10-3
size: NA
D: TRBD1
CDR3: CAIKTGADKYTF
DNA: TGTGCCATCAAAACAGGGGCCGACAAATACACCTTC

J: TRBJ2-7
V: TRBV12-3/TRBV12-4
size: NA
D: NA
CDR3: CASSFGIRGEQYF
DNA: TGTGCCAGCAGTTTTGGGATAAGGGGCGAGCAGTACTTC

J: TRBJ1-1
V: TRBV5-1
size: once
D: NA
CDR3: CASSPHKSGEAFF
DNA: TGCGCCAGCAGCCCCCATAAGTCGGGAGAAGCTTTCTTT

J: TRBJ2-7
V: TRBV3-1
size: few
D: NA
CDR3: CASSQASASSYEQYF
DNA: TGTGCCAGCAGCCAGGCTAGCGCGAGCTCCTACGAGCAGTACTTC

J: TRBJ2-3
V: TRBV6-5
size: few
D: TRBD2
CDR3: CASSYGTSGPTQYF
DNA: TGTGCCAGCAGTTACGGGACTAGCGGACCTACGCAGTATTTT

J: TRBJ1-4
V: TRBV10-3
size: NA
D: TRBD1
CDR3: CASKGASEKLFF
DNA: TGTGCCTCCAAGGGGGCTAGTGAAAAACTGTTTTTT

J: TRBJ1-2
V: TRBV3-1
size: NA
D: TRBD1
CDR3: CASSLEDRQRSYTF
DNA: TGTGCCAGCAGCCTTGAGGACAGGCAGAGGAGCTACACCTTC

J: TRBJ2-5
V: TRBV29-1
size: NA
D: NA
CDR3: CSVRRGHQETQYF
DNA: TGCAGCGTCCGCCGGGGCCACCAAGAGACCCAGTACTTC

J: TRBJ1-6
V: TRBV4-1
size: NA
D: NA
CDR3: CASSQVLWSPLHF
DNA: TGCGCCAGCAGCCAAGTTCTATGGTCACCCCTCCACTTT

J: TRBJ2-5
V: TRBV6-5
size: NA
D: NA
CDR3: CASSPPRGETQYF
DNA: TGTGCCAGCAGTCCCCCCCGAGGAGAGACCCAGTACTTC

J: TRBJ2-7
V: TRBV5-1
size: few
D: NA
CDR3: CASSLGPSTAEQYF
DNA: TGCGCCAGCAGCTTGGGACCTTCTACGGCCGAGCAGTACTTC

J: TRBJ1-2
V: TRBV6-1
size: NA
D: NA
CDR3: CASSEANGYGYTF
DNA: TGTGCCAGCAGTGAAGCGAACGGCTATGGCTACACCTTC

J: TRBJ2-3
V: TRBV18
size: NA
D: NA
CDR3: CASSPSPLGDTQYF
DNA: TGTGCCAGCTCACCTTCACCCCTGGGGGATACGCAGTATTTT

J: TRBJ1-2
V: TRBV7-2
size: NA
D: NA
CDR3: CASSSDGGFVRYTF
DNA: TGTGCCAGCAGCTCGGACGGGGGGTTTGTTAGGTACACCTTC

J: TRBJ1-2
V: TRBV5-1
size: NA
D: NA
CDR3: CASSLGPGAGGYTF
DNA: TGCGCCAGCAGCTTGGGTCCGGGGGCTGGTGGCTACACCTTC

J: TRBJ2-4
V: TRBV29-1
size: NA
D: NA
CDR3: CSVVGDTLAKNIQYF
DNA: TGCAGCGTTGTTGGGGACACTTTAGCCAAAAACATTCAGTACTTC

J: TRBJ2-1
V: TRBV5-1
size: NA
D: NA
CDR3: CASSLEAFSYNEQFF
DNA: TGCGCCAGCAGCTTGGAGGCGTTCTCCTACAATGAGCAGTTCTTC

J: TRBJ1-5
V: TRBV7-2
size: NA
D: NA
CDR3: CASSPGRAQPQHF
DNA: TGTGCCAGCAGCCCCGGACGGGCTCAGCCCCAGCATTTT

J: TRBJ1-2
V: TRBV10-3
size: NA
D: NA
CDR3: CAISEGFNYGYTF
DNA: TGTGCCATCTCTGAGGGATTTAACTATGGCTACACCTTC

J: TRBJ2-1
V: TRBV5-1
size: NA
D: TRBD2
CDR3: CASNPSGSYNEQFF
DNA: TGCGCCAGCAACCCCAGCGGGAGCTACAATGAGCAGTTCTTC

J: TRBJ1-6
V: TRBV20-1
size: NA
D: NA
CDR3: CSARGAQNSPLHF
DNA: TGCAGTGCTAGGGGGGCGCAAAATTCACCCCTCCACTTT

J: TRBJ2-3
V: TRBV20-1
size: NA
D: TRBD2
CDR3: CSAGLGGRVPDTQYF
DNA: TGCAGTGCTGGACTTGGCGGGAGGGTCCCAGATACGCAGTATTTT

J: TRBJ2-7
V: TRBV14
size: NA
D: NA
CDR3: CASSQGAHFTYEQYF
DNA: TGTGCCAGCAGCCAAGGTGCGCACTTCACCTACGAGCAGTACTTC

J: TRBJ2-1
V: TRBV7-9
size: few
D: TRBD2
CDR3: CASSLVRGSSYNEQFF
DNA: TGTGCCAGCAGCTTAGTTCGCGGGAGCTCCTACAATGAGCAGTTCTTC